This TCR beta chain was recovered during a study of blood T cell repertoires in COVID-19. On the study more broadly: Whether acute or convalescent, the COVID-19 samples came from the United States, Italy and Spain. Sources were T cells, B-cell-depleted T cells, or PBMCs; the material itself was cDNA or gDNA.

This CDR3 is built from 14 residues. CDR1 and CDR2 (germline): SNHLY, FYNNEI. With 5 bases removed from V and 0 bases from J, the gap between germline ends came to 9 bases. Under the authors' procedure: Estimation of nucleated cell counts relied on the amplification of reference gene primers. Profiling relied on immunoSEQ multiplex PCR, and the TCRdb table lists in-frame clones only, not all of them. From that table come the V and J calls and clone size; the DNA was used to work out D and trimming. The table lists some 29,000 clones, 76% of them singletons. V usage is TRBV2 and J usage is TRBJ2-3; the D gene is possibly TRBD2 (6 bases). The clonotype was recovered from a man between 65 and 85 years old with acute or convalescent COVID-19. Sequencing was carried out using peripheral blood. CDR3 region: CASSREASTDTQYF. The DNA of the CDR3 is TGTGCCAGCAGTAGGGAGGCTAGCACAGATACGCAGTATTTT.